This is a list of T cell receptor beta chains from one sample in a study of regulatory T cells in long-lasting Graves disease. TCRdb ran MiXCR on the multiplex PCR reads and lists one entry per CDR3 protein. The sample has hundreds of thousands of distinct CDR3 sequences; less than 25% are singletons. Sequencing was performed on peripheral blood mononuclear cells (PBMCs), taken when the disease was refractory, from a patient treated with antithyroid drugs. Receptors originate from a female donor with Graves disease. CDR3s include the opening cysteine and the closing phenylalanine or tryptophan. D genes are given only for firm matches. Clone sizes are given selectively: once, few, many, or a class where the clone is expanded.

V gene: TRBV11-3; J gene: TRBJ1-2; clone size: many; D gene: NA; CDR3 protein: CASSLSGGYTF; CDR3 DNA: TGTGCCAGCAGCTTGTCTGGTGGCTACACCTTC
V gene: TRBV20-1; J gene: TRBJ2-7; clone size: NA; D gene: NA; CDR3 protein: CSARGGGCEQYF; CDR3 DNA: TGCAGTGCTAGGGGAGGGGGATGCGAGCAGTACTTC
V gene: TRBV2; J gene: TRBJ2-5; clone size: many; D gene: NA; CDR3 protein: CASSVLLASVYQETQYF; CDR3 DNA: TGTGCCAGCAGTGTTCTTTTGGCTAGCGTTTACCAAGAGACCCAGTACTTC
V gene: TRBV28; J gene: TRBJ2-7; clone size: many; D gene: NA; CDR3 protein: CASSLPPKATYEQYF; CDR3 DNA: TGTGCCAGCAGTTTGCCCCCCAAGGCGACCTACGAGCAGTACTTC
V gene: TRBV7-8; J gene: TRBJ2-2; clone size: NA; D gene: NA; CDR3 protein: CASSLTGSNTGELFF; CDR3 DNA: TGTGCCAGCAGCTTAACAGGGTCGAACACCGGGGAGCTGTTTTTT
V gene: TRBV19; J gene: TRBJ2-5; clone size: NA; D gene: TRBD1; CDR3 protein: CASSIEGRGQETQYF; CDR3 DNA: TGTGCCAGTAGTATAGAGGGCAGGGGGCAAGAGACCCAGTACTTC
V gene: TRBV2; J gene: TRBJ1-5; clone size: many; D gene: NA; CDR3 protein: CATQKTPNQPQHF; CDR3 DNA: TGTGCCACCCAAAAGACACCAAATCAGCCCCAGCATTTT
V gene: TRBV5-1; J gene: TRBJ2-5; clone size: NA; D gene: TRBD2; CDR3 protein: CASSAGLAGDRTQYF; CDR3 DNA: TGCGCCAGCAGCGCCGGACTAGCGGGAGATCGTACCCAGTACTTC
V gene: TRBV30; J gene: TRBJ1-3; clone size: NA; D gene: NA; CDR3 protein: CAWRRVGNTIYF; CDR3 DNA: TGTGCCTGGAGACGGGTCGGAAACACCATATATTTT
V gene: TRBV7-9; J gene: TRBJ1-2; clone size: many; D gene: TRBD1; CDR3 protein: CASSSNRGRGYGYTF; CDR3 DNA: TGTGCCAGCAGCTCAAACAGGGGCCGCGGCTATGGCTACACCTTC
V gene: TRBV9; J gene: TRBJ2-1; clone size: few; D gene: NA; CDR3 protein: CASSAGWPYNEQFF; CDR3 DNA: TGTGCCAGCAGCGCTGGTTGGCCCTACAATGAGCAGTTCTTC